This entry lists 16 T cell receptor beta chains sequenced from one sample in a study of T cell responses to AZD1222 COVID-19 vaccine. Sequencing used immunoSEQ multiplex PCR; TCRdb keeps in-frame clones, though not all of them. The sample includes about 140,000 clones, 92% of them seen just once. The material was peripheral blood, obtained 28 days after the second AZD1222 dose. All receptors come from an adult who received the AZD1222 COVID-19 vaccine.

In DNA, the CDR3 is TGCAGCGTTGTTGGTGACGCTAATGAAAAACTGTTTTTT. Its protein product is CSVVGDANEKLFF. The J gene is TRBJ1-4, the V gene TRBV29-1; D unclear. CDR1 SQVTM and CDR2 ANQGSEA come from the germline V gene. CDR3 size: 13 residues. V lost 4 bases and J 3 bases, leaving 9 bases between the germline ends.

The rearrangement joins TRBV4-2 to TRBJ2-3; maybe TRBD2 (5 bases). Looked up from germline, CDR1 is LGHNA and CDR2 is YNFKEQ. The CDR3 is made up of 15 amino acids. V lost 4 bases, J lost 3 bases, and 14 bases lay in between. The DNA for the CDR3 is TGTGCCAGCAGCCGAGATTCGGGGTGGACAGATACGCAGTATTTT. Protein product: CASSRDSGWTDTQYF.

The CDR3 DNA sequence: TGTGCCAGCAGCTTGGACAGGGGGTACGAGCAGTACTTC. Protein: CASSLDRGYEQYF. The genes are TRBV5-4 and TRBJ2-7; TRBD1 aligns across 8 bases. CDR1 is SGHNT and CDR2 is YYREEE in the germline V gene (reference sequence). Trimming cost V 0 bases and J 4 bases; bases outside gene matches: 0. The CDR3 consists of 13 residues. The variable domain in full, with the rest retrieved from reference TRBV5-4 and TRBJ2-7, is ETGVTQSPTHLIKTRGQQVTLRCSSQSGHNTVSWYQQALGQGPQFIFQYYREEENGRGNFPPRFSGLQFPNYSSELNVNALELDDSALYLCASSLDRGYEQYFGPGTRLTVT.

V is TRBV6-5 and J is TRBJ2-7, with 7 bases lining up with TRBD1. Germline V gene data show CDR1 as MNHEY and CDR2 as SVGAGI. Trimming took 5 bases from V and 3 from J; bases not matched to a gene: 7. This CDR3 region has 14 residues. The CDR3 sequence is CASSLVGTVYEQYF. Here the CDR3 DNA reads TGTGCCAGCAGTCTAGTGGGGACAGTCTACGAGCAGTACTTC.

Notes on this clone: This CDR3 is also generated by other DNA sequences in the sample. The rearrangement links TRBV5-1 to TRBJ1-1; 7 bases fit TRBD1. CDR1 and CDR2 (germline): SGHRS, YFSETQ. The J segment lost 3 bases and the V segment lost 2 bases, leaving 1 base of the junction unmatched. This CDR3 is built from 13 residues. The CDR3 coding sequence is TGCGCCAGCAGCTTTACAGGGGACACTGAAGCTTTCTTT. Protein: CASSFTGDTEAFF.

The chain couples TRBV7-9 to TRBJ1-5; no reliable D call. Germline V CDR1 and CDR2: SEHNR, FQNEAQ (reference sequence). CDR3 length: 12 amino acids. V was shortened by 1 base and J by 5 bases, with 3 bases between the two germline ends. In DNA, the CDR3 is TGTGCCAGCAGCTTAGTGGATCAGCCCCAGCATTTT. Amino acids: CASSLVDQPQHF.

The chain has TRBV11-2 and TRBJ2-1; 7 bases fit TRBD2. Germline assignment: CDR1 SGHAT and CDR2 FQNNGV. The CDR3 has 17 residues. The junction had 10 bases not matched to a gene; V was cut back by 3 bases and J by 2 bases. The CDR3 nucleotides read TGTGCCAGCAGCTTGGACTTGGCTGGGGGGGCCTACAATGAGCAGTTCTTC. This gives the protein CASSLDLAGGAYNEQFF.

The chain uses TRBV28 and TRBJ1-3; D is unresolved. The length of the CDR3 is 18 residues. V was cut by 2 bases and J by 1 base, with 18 bases left in between. Looked up from germline, CDR1 is MDHEN and CDR2 is SYDVKM. CDR3 in DNA: TGTGCCAGCAGTTTAGAAGGCGACGCACGGGATTCTGGAAACACCATATATTTT. It yields the protein CASSLEGDARDSGNTIYF.

The chain has TRBV5-6 and TRBJ2-7; D is unresolved. Germline V lookup: CDR1 SGHDT, CDR2 YYEEEE. Trimming stripped 0 bases from V and 13 bases from J, with 11 bases between. This CDR3 spans 11 amino acids. This CDR3 reads CASSLGQALYF. The CDR3, as DNA: TGTGCCAGCAGCTTGGGGCAGGCCTTATACTTC.

This clone has just a few counts. The chain has TRBV27 and TRBJ2-7, with D perhaps being TRBD1 or TRBD2 (5 bases each). The V end lost 6 bases, the J end lost 3 bases, and 12 bases lay between the germline ends. CDR3 length: 13 residues. The V gene's germline CDR1 is MNHEY and CDR2 SMNVEV (reference sequence). The CDR3 nucleotides are TGTGCCAGCAGGGGGGACGGCTACTACGAGCAGTACTTC. Encoded protein: CASRGDGYYEQYF.

This chain uses TRBV6-5 with TRBJ1-6; 9 bases line up with TRBD1. This CDR3 is built from 16 residues. The V gene's germline CDR1 is MNHEY and CDR2 SVGAGI. The J segment lost 10 bases and the V segment lost 0 bases, leaving 7 bases of the junction unmatched. CDR3 DNA: TGTGCCAGCAGTTACTCGATGGGGACAGGGAAATCACCCCTCCACTTT. Encoded protein: CASSYSMGTGKSPLHF.

V gene TRBV7-8 combines with J gene TRBJ1-2; D is undetermined. This CDR3 region has 15 residues. The germline V and J ends were trimmed by 4 bases and 0 bases, with 12 bases remaining between them. Germline V gives CDR1 SGHVS, CDR2 FQNEAQ. CDR3 amino acids: CASSSLWLSNYGYTF. CDR3 DNA sequence: TGTGCCAGCAGCTCTTTATGGCTTTCTAACTATGGCTACACCTTC. The full variable domain, in which reference TRBV7-8 and TRBJ1-2 provide the parts outside the CDR3, is GAGVSQSPRYKVAKRGQDVALRCDPISGHVSLFWYQQALGQGPEFLTYFQNEAQLDKSGLPSDRFFAERPEGSVSTLKIQRTQQEDSAVYLCASSSLWLSNYGYTFGSGTRLTVV.

This chain uses TRBV6-5 with TRBJ1-2; TRBD1 might be the D (6 bases). CDR3 size: 13 residues. V was pared by 2 bases and J by 8 bases, with 12 bases between. Germline V gives CDR1 MNHEY, CDR2 SVGAGI. CDR3 sequence (DNA): TGTGCCAGCAGTTACGGCGGGGGCGGGGGCTACACCTTC. It specifies CASSYGGGGGYTF.

This chain joins TRBV7-6 and TRBJ1-2; TRBD1 is a possible D gene (6 bases). The CDR3 is 15 residues long. Looked up from germline, CDR1 is SGHVS and CDR2 is FNYEAQ. V was trimmed by 3 bases and J by 0 bases, leaving 11 bases between them. In DNA form, the CDR3 reads TGTGCCAGCAGCTTGGCGGACAGCCCTAACTATGGCTACACCTTC. Amino acids: CASSLADSPNYGYTF.

The chain carries TRBV11-2 and TRBJ1-3, with a weak D call TRBD1 (5 bases). Germline lookup yields CDR1 SGHAT and CDR2 FQNNGV. The CDR3 loop spans 15 amino acids. The V end was cut by 5 bases, the J end by 2 bases, with 13 bases between. The CDR3 loop is CASSPRDDTGNTIYF. CDR3 DNA sequence: TGTGCCAGCAGCCCCAGGGACGATACTGGAAACACCATATATTTT.

This clone showed up just a few times. The rearrangement links TRBV3-1 (or the pseudogene TRBV3-2) to TRBJ2-7, with a tentative D call TRBD2 (6 bases). Germline V gene sequence: CDR1 LGHDT, CDR2 YNNKEL (reference sequence). The ends were cut back, 2 bases at V and 5 bases at J, with 13 bases in the middle. CDR3 size: 14 residues. Here the CDR3 reads CASSQLRESHEQYF. The DNA for the CDR3 is TGTGCCAGCAGCCAATTACGGGAGTCCCACGAGCAGTACTTC.